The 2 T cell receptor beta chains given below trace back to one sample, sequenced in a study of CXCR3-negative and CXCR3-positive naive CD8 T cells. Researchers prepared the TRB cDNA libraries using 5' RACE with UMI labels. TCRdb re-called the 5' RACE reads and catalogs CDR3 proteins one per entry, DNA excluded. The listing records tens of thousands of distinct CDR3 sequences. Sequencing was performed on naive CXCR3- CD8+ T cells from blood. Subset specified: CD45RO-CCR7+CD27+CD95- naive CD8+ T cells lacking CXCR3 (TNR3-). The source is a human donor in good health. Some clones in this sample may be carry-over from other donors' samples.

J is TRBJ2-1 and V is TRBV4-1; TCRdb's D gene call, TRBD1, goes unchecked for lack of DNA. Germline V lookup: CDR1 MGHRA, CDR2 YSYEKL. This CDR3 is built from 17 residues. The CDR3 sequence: CASSQESQGGPYNEQFF.

CDR3 region: CASSLTDRLQFF. The chain joins TRBV7-3 to TRBJ2-1; as DNA is missing, the TRBD1 call by TCRdb cannot be tested. The germline V gene encodes CDR1 SGHTA and CDR2 FQGTGA. CDR3 length: 12 amino acids. Drawing the rest from reference TRBV7-3 and TRBJ2-1, the complete variable domain is GAGVSQTPSNKVTEKGKYVELRCDPISGHTALYWYRQSLGQGPEFLIYFQGTGAADDSGLPNDRFFAVRPEGSVSTLKIQRTERGDSAVYLCASSLTDRLQFFGPGTRLTVL.